This TCR beta chain was identified in a study of cytomegalovirus exposure and HLA in healthy donors (dated by TCRdb to 2016 to 2017). Study-level background: In an earlier analysis of 450 to 750 of the donors, 250 to 350 Gb of sequence data and approximately 120 million unique TCR beta sequences from approximately 180 million T cells were reported. The study aimed to test whether signatures of past pathogen exposure could be identified by cataloging public T cell receptors. Besides the first cohort of roughly 640 subjects, a separate validation cohort made up of 120 different subjects was used. The number of donors typed differed by locus, with 629-630 for A, B, C, DRB1 and DQB1, roughly 520 for DQA1, about 610 for DPA1, and approximately 470 for DPB1. To predict cytomegalovirus infection status, the study combined high-throughput TCR immunosequencing, statistical association of individual TCRs with disease status, and machine learning. Donor age, sex, ethnicity and CMV serostatus were compiled together with the repertoire data. A later genetic analysis took genome-wide SNP genotypes for about three fifths of the roughly 700 donors and used that subset as a discovery cohort. An early release that covered roughly 600 HLA-typed donors contained around 300 gigabases of sequencing data and around 80 million unique TCR sequences. The genetic ancestry cluster associated with self-reported Caucasian donors included 81% of the roughly 390 genotyped donors. An earlier analysis of several hundred of the donors used high-throughput TCR beta sequencing to judge whether each TCR beta V gene segment behaved as functional or pseudogenic. A later analysis re-analyzed previously published TCR beta repertoires from about 730 donors and added high-resolution HLA genotyping to study TCR occurrence patterns. Roughly five DR-DQ haplotypes were treated as single units for association and clustering because of strong linkage in the cohort. On average, around 200,000 unique TCR beta nucleotide sequences were sequenced per donor among 350 to 400 genotyped donors of the cohort, with roughly a sixth of those sequences being non-productive. Both class I and class II loci were covered by HLA typing, at four-digit resolution. The T cell repertoires of under 750 subjects were profiled by immunosequencing and related to cytomegalovirus serostatus. All discovery cohort repertoires had been generated using a single sequencing platform. Rather than drawing on any new phenotypic data, the later analysis identified candidate immune exposures from TCR beta sequences and the way those sequences occurred across donors.

The library came from the immunoSEQ multiplex PCR assay. For the multiplex PCR, a mixture combining 60 forward primers for TCR Vbeta segments and 13 reverse primers for TCR Jbeta segments was used. The CDR3 region of rearranged TCR beta genes was amplified from genomic DNA with a multiplex PCR assay. The Illumina HiSeq System was used to sequence the amplified TCR beta libraries as 87-base-pair reads. Per the original workflow: A later analysis counted approximately 76 million unique TCR beta chains across the 670 or so repertoires, and 10 million to 11 million of these chains were shared by at least two donors. A nearest-neighbor algorithm error-corrected the raw reads and collapsed the reads into unique sequences, merging closely related sequences to remove PCR and sequencing errors. Alignment of CDR3 sequences to IMGT reference sequences was used to assign V, D and J gene segments. For a sequence to be retained, a match of at least six nucleotides to both a V gene segment and a J gene segment was required. Rearrangements were classified as productive when the CDR3 lacked stop codons and remained in frame with V and J, and all other rearrangements were classified as non-productive. Following IMGT convention, CDR3 was defined as the stretch from the second conserved V-encoded cysteine up to the conserved J-encoded phenylalanine. In an earlier analysis of approximately 500 of the donors, sequences lacking an unambiguous match to a single V gene segment were excluded. In an earlier analysis of roughly 500 of the donors, V segments were called functional above 56.7% productive rearrangements and were called segregating when the between-donor standard deviation exceeded 5%. To diagnose cytomegalovirus status from the catalog of TCR beta chain sequences, a statistical classification framework was built. In a later analysis, V and J genes were assigned by comparing TCR nucleotide sequences against IMGT/GENE-DB human TR gene sequences. The TCRdist pipeline was used in a later analysis to assign CDR3 sequences and most-parsimonious VDJ recombination scenarios. In a later analysis, each TCR beta chain was defined by its CDR3 amino acid sequence together with its V-gene family, and reads lacking a unique V-gene family were excluded. A later analysis removed several hundred highly shared, low-generation-probability nucleotide sequences to deal with suspected cross-contamination and a sequencing artifact. In a later analysis, a clonal expansion index was calculated for each public chain from normalized within-repertoire ranks of inferred template counts. In a later analysis, generation probabilities were computed using a VDJ recombination model fitted to out-of-frame rearrangements, and the results were checked against IGoR. In a later analysis, TCR-TCR, TCR-HLA and TCR-CMV co-occurrence was scored with hypergeometric tests, and a repertoire-size bias correction was applied to TCR pairs. In a later analysis, false discovery rates were estimated by permuting HLA or CMV assignments 20 times. In a later analysis, co-occurring TCRs were grouped using DBSCAN, and TCRdist sequence similarity was added for clustering within HLA-allele-positive subsets. Repertoires with fewer than 30,000 or more than 120,000 public chains, plus five repertoires with anomalous nucleotide sharing, were excluded from co-occurrence clustering. Here the immuneACCESS table is served through TCRdb, limited to in-frame sequences with V and J called. Missing clones are a known gap in these copies; in checked studies unresolved V genes cover under half, and the rest lacks a known reason. V, J and clone size are those of that table, while D and trimming were read from the DNA. The record for this sample contains some 75,000 clones. The ten largest clones represent about 0.83% of the sample.

Based on the germline V gene, the CDR1 and CDR2 sequences are SQVTM and ANQGSEA. The junction shows trimming of 0 bases on V and 6 bases on J, plus 10 bases between the germline ends. The CDR3, cysteine through phenylalanine, is 13 amino acids long. Here the CDR3 DNA is all that survives: 39 bases in frame from base 1. The study at large found these results: Because counts were too low, 15 to 20 rarely observed V segments, including chromosome 9 orphons, were excluded from the earlier analysis of around 640 of the donors. The only immune exposure information available for the cohort was CMV serostatus. In the study, 150 to 200 TCR beta chains were listed as associated with cytomegalovirus. According to a later genetic analysis, donors in an Asian-associated ancestry cluster had fewer N-insertions in productive TCRs than the approximately 700-donor mean. A cluster of highly shared sequence variants was judged likely to represent a technical artifact of the sequencing pipeline. In a later analysis, around 15,000 TCR beta sequences were associated with specific HLA alleles at a false discovery rate of 0.05. In a later analysis, HLA-associated TCR beta chains showed more clonal expansion and lower generation probabilities than non-associated chains that were equally common. According to a later analysis, parvovirus B19, influenza, CMV and Epstein-Barr virus appeared linked to several top co-occurrence clusters. The presence/absence analyses assumed that sequencing depth was roughly uniform across donors, and that assumption may not be true. In a later analysis, the rate of TCR association differed among HLA loci, with DRB1 alleles having the most associated TCRs and HLA-C alleles having the fewest. Most TCR sequences were seen in very few donors, while some public TCRs were found in many individuals. In both the original and validation cohorts, the classifier was reported to diagnose cytomegalovirus status with high specificity and sensitivity. In vitro tests confirmed that a few of the cytomegalovirus-associated TCR beta chains recognize cytomegalovirus antigens. Strong co-occurrence of HLA alleles, especially DR and DQ, made assigning TCR associations to individual alleles difficult. Most CMV-associated TCR beta chains appeared to be HLA-restricted in a later analysis, and the HLA associations seemed to be driven largely by CMV exposure. Because the 87-base-pair reads could not distinguish some IMGT-functional V segments, including TRBV6-2 and TRBV6-3, those segments were excluded. Linkage disequilibrium might explain the correlated functional status among segregating V segments, but an unknown experimental factor could not be excluded. The authors suggested that the approach could potentially be extended to other disease states and immunological phenotypes. The cohort was sequenced for TCR beta chains only, and without alpha or paired-chain data the features that could be detected were limited. In an earlier analysis of 587 of the donors, most TCR beta V segments were observed in productive rearrangements about 87% or about 30% of the time, broadly matching IMGT annotations. Because HLA typing was missing for some donors at each locus, association tests included only the typed subset. A further reported finding was that TCR beta sequences accurately predicted the HLA-A and HLA-B alleles for most subjects in the first cohort. An association between a missense DCLRE1C variant and V-gene and J-gene trimming of TCR beta chains was found in a later genetic analysis and replicated in an independent cohort.

The cohort comprised 550 to 700 healthy bone marrow donors. All cohort members were sampled while nominally healthy, although unrecorded immune exposures were likely present. The donor tested CMV seronegative and was one of the 352 seronegative cohort members. Each donor provided a peripheral blood sample, and peripheral blood mononuclear cells were used for TCR beta sequencing. The Qiagen DNeasy Blood Extraction Kit was used to extract genomic DNA from the blood cell samples. About this clone: This receptor's antigen is unknown.

The receptor's source is a boy younger than 18 in good health and CMV-seronegative. Material: PBMCs. The chain joins TRBV29-1 to TRBJ2-3, with TRBD2 perhaps the D gene, on 6 matching bases. The nucleotide sequence is given as TGCAGCGTTGAAGACAGGGCGGGGGATACGCAGTATTTT. It specifies CSVEDRAGDTQYF.